This T cell receptor beta chain stems from a study of PD-1 blockade in classical Hodgkin lymphoma. On the study more broadly: Patients were treated with nivolumab at 3 mg/kg, and this was given intravenously every 2 weeks. Study-level points and caveats: Whoever responded completely had baseline diversity much like that seen in newly diagnosed patients. Reported baseline diversity: healthy donors highest, relapsed/refractory patients lowest.

About this clone itself: Its antigen is as yet unknown.

Relapse after autologous stem cell transplantation occurred in every patient, and brentuximab vedotin exposure varied. Clones were read by immunoSEQ multiplex PCR, and TCRdb kept only the in-frame ones, dropping some. The sample holds some 100,000 clones, around nine tenths seen once. The TCR originated in a human donor with classical Hodgkin lymphoma. This material consisted of peripheral blood mononuclear cells (PBMCs), taken at baseline.

CDR3 bases: TGCGCCAGCAGCCAAGCAGGTCCAGGAATCTACGAGCAGTACTTC. Translated: CASSQAGPGIYEQYF. The rearrangement uses TRBV4-1 and TRBJ2-7, with D uncertain. V was clipped by 1 base and J by 3 bases, with 13 bases between them. Germline loops: CDR1 MGHRA, CDR2 YSYEKL. The CDR3 has 15 residues.